This T cell receptor beta chain is drawn from a study of cytomegalovirus exposure and HLA in healthy donors. Study as a whole: HLA-typed donors were the source of some 80 million unique TCRs, which an early data release held.

The sample holds a few counts of this clone. Its specificity is unknown. In the PCR, 60 Vbeta and 13 Jbeta primers were used. Data came from immunoSEQ multiplex PCR; TCRdb stores just in-frame clones and leaves some out. The sample holds about 130,000 clones, approximately 79% seen once. The CDR3 loop spans 17 amino acids. Germline-derived CDR1 and CDR2 are MDHEN and SYDVKM. With V trimmed by 7 bases and J by 3 bases, 16 bases remained unmatched. Study-level results: A later analysis linked a missense variant in DCLRE1C to the trimming of TCR beta V and J genes. Reported performance of the classifier showed diagnosis of cytomegalovirus status with high specificity and sensitivity.

The V call is TRBV28, the J call TRBJ2-7; 9 nucleotides match TRBD1. The sequencing sample was made of PBMCs. The sequence was obtained from a man aged 25-45 years in good health and CMV-seronegative. DNA of the CDR3: TGTGCCAGCAACCTGCCCGGGACAGGGAGTGGGGGCTACGAGCAGTACTTC. It translates to CASNLPGTGSGGYEQYF.